Included here is one TCR beta chain sequence, with context. Its target is unknown. PCR or immunohistochemistry showed mismatch repair deficiency in every enrolled patient. TCRs were sequenced from a few patients responding to pembrolizumab. These data come from a study of PD-1 blockade in mismatch repair-deficient tumors. On the study more broadly: Patients had eleven to twelve mismatch repair-deficient cancer types, all previously treated and progressing.

Study findings and constraints: After pembrolizumab, tumor-resident clones rose rapidly, then generally contracted before radiologic responses.

The repertoire was sequenced with immunoSEQ multiplex PCR; TCRdb's copy has only in-frame clones and lacks some. Among some 120,000 clones listed, approximately 90% were seen once. The TCR originated in an adult with mismatch repair-deficient cancer. The source was peripheral blood, collected 44 weeks after starting pembrolizumab.

CDR3: CASSLGVRETQYF. The CDR3 bases are TGTGCCAGCAGTCTAGGGGTTAGGGAGACCCAGTACTTC. The rearrangement joins TRBV6-1 to TRBJ2-5, with D possibly matching TRBD1 (5 bases). The CDR3 runs to 13 residues. Germline V gene lookup returns CDR1 MNHNS and CDR2 SASEGT. Trimming stripped 5 bases from V and 5 bases from J, with 12 bases between.